The sequence of this T cell receptor (beta chain) was determined in a study of shared clonotypes between healthy human individuals. Only one count was recorded for this clone. Germline lookup yields CDR1 SGHTA and CDR2 FQGTGA. The CDR3 runs 15 residues. V was shortened by 1 base and J by 7 bases, with 13 bases between the two germline ends. Sequenced by immunoSEQ multiplex PCR; TCRdb stores in-frame clones only, minus some. The sample has about 1.1 million clones, 70% to 85% seen once. The TCR comes from a man aged 18 to 35 in good health. Some clones in this sample may be carry-over from other donors' samples. The sequenced sample was memory CD4+ T cells from PBMCs. The subset was: CD45RA-negative fraction. The chain uses TRBV7-3 and TRBJ2-2; D could derive from TRBD1 or TRBD2 (6 bases each). This CDR3 is CASSLNPGASGELFF. CDR3 nucleotide sequence: TGTGCCAGCAGCTTAAATCCGGGGGCTAGCGGGGAGCTGTTTTTT.